The 32 T cell receptor beta chains listed next were all sequenced from one sample in a study of T cells in Graves' hyperthyroidism and ophthalmopathy. TCR beta CDR3 region amplification was performed from RNA transcripts. When the TCR CDR3 underwent first-round RT-PCR, the HTBI primer set was used. One entry per CDR3 protein results from TCRdb running MiXCR on the multiplex PCR reads. The table shows hundreds of thousands of distinct CDR3 sequences, with about 15% occurring only once. The specimen sequenced was blood. All receptors come from a woman in her 30s with Graves' hyperthyroidism.

This clonotype has a count of ten or more. The chain is built from TRBV11-2 and TRBJ2-7, with 11 bases that match TRBD1. This CDR3 has 14 amino acids. The germline CDR1 and CDR2 sequences are SGHAT and FQNNGV. The V gene end was trimmed by 5 bases and the J gene end by 2 bases; junction bases not matched to a gene: 2. CDR3 loop: CASSGTGGTYEQYF. CDR3 bases: TGTGCCAGCAGCGGGACAGGGGGGACCTACGAGCAGTACTTC.

This clonotype was picked up a small number of times. The chain carries TRBV6-2 or TRBV6-3 and TRBJ1-5, with D perhaps TRBD1 (5 bases). The germline gives CDR1 MNHEY, CDR2 SVGEGT. With 11 bases removed from V and 1 base from J, the gap between germline ends came to 15 bases. CDR3 size: 14 residues. The CDR3 is CAHSLGDSNQPQHF. The CDR3 bases are TGTGCCCACTCCCTGGGGGACAGCAATCAGCCCCAGCATTTT.

The CDR3 region is CASSSVQGETQYF. CDR3 in DNA: TGCGCCAGCAGCTCTGTACAGGGAGAGACCCAGTACTTC. The V call is TRBV4-3, the J call TRBJ2-5, with a possible D match to TRBD1 (6 bases). V was cut by 5 bases and J by 4 bases, with 11 bases left in between. Germline CDR1 is LGHNA and CDR2 is YSLEER. There are 13 residues in the CDR3.

This clonotype occurred many times. The gene calls are TRBV7-6 and TRBJ2-7, with unresolved D. The germline V gene encodes CDR1 SGHVS and CDR2 FNYEAQ. This CDR3 spans 13 amino acids. V was shortened by 4 bases and J by 3 bases, with 10 bases between the two germline ends. The CDR3 sequence: CASSSPPSYEQYF. In DNA, the CDR3 is TGTGCCAGCAGCTCCCCCCCAAGCTACGAGCAGTACTTC.

In its sample, this clonotype was seen a few times. The V gene is TRBV28, the J gene TRBJ1-3; unclear D gene. This CDR3 spans 14 amino acids. Trimming cost V 1 base and J 0 bases, with 4 bases left between them. Germline V CDR1 and CDR2: MDHEN, SYDVKM. The CDR3 is CASSLLSSGNTIYF. CDR3 DNA: TGTGCCAGCAGTTTATTGAGCTCTGGAAACACCATATATTTT.

The sample holds many counts of this clonotype. The V call is TRBV12-3 or TRBV12-4, the J call TRBJ2-7, with TRBD1 matching over 9 bases. The junction had 8 bases not matched to a gene; V was cut back by 6 bases and J by 5 bases. CDR3 length equals 14 residues. The CDR3 DNA reads TGTGCCAGCAGGGGAGGGACAGGGCAACACGAGCAGTACTTC. Translation gives CASRGGTGQHEQYF.

Remarks on this clonotype: At one end, the junction sequence differs from germline, possibly due to a read error. The chain links TRBV30 to TRBJ2-5, with a weak D call TRBD2 (6 bases). CDR3 length equals 12 residues. Germline V gene sequence: CDR1 GTSNPN, CDR2 SVGIG (reference sequence). CDR3 region: CAWSSPLGTPDF. The CDR3 DNA follows: TGTGCCTGGAGTTCTCCCCTCGGGACTCCCGACTTC.

The chain links TRBV30 to TRBJ2-5; no clear D gene. Germline-derived CDR1 and CDR2 are GTSNPN and SVGIG (reference sequence). V lost 1 base, J lost 4 bases, and 4 bases lay in between. The CDR3 runs 11 residues. CDR3 in amino acids: CAWSERETQYF. In DNA, the CDR3 is TGTGCCTGGAGTGAGCGAGAGACCCAGTACTTC.

This clonotype was found many times. The chain combines TRBV10-3 with TRBJ2-2; D ambiguous. V dropped 7 bases and J dropped 5 bases, with 11 bases sitting between them. The CDR3 totals 13 residues. CDR1 and CDR2 (germline): ENHRY, SYGVKD. CDR3 coding DNA: TGTGCCATCAACTCCGAATCAACCGGGGAGCTGTTTTTT. The encoded protein is CAINSESTGELFF.

The CDR3 nucleotides are TGTGCCAGCAGCCCGAGTCTAGTACAACAGGGTGTTGATCAGCCCCAGCATTTT. Its protein product is CASSPSLVQQGVDQPQHF. The V and J genes are TRBV7-9 and TRBJ1-5; weak D call: TRBD1 (6 bases). V gave up 5 bases and J gave up 5 bases, with 25 bases separating them. From germline, CDR1 is SEHNR and CDR2 FQNEAQ (reference sequence). The CDR3 extends over 18 amino acids.

In DNA, the CDR3 is TGTGCCTGGAGTGCCTGGACAGGAAACACTGAAGCTTTCTTT. It translates to CAWSAWTGNTEAFF. V is TRBV30 and J is TRBJ1-1, with 7 bases aligning to TRBD1. Germline V gene sequence: CDR1 GTSNPN, CDR2 SVGIG (reference sequence). Losses at the gene ends were 1 base for V and 2 bases for J; bases not matched to a gene: 4. This CDR3 comprises 14 residues.

V is TRBV2 and J is TRBJ2-1; D possibly corresponds to TRBD2 (5 bases). This CDR3 spans 15 amino acids. Germline V gene lookup returns CDR1 SNHLY and CDR2 FYNNEI. Trimming stripped 5 bases from V and 6 bases from J, with 17 bases between. The CDR3 is CASSRQEVVGNEQFF. CDR3 sequence (DNA): TGTGCCAGCAGTCGCCAGGAGGTGGTGGGCAATGAGCAGTTCTTC.

This clonotype was seen repeatedly, ten times or more. The chain carries TRBV30 and TRBJ1-1; D is unclear. The CDR3 has 13 amino acids. CDR1 GTSNPN and CDR2 SVGIG come from the germline V gene (reference sequence). With 0 bases removed from V and 1 base from J, the gap between germline ends came to 6 bases. CDR3 sequence reads: CAWSVKRNTEAFF. The CDR3 DNA reads TGTGCCTGGAGTGTTAAGAGGAACACTGAAGCTTTCTTT.

This clonotype was recorded at least ten times. This chain uses TRBV11-2 with TRBJ2-6, with D possibly TRBD1 on 6 matching bases. Per germline, CDR1 SGHAT and CDR2 FQNNGV. The V end lost 3 bases, the J end lost 2 bases, and 8 bases lay between the germline ends. The length of the CDR3 is 15 residues. This chain's CDR3 is CASSFRQAGANVLTF. As DNA, the CDR3 is TGTGCCAGCAGCTTTCGACAGGCTGGGGCCAACGTCCTGACTTTC.

The CDR3 DNA follows: TGCGCCAGCAGTGACGGACTTGAAGCTTTCTTT. This codes for CASSDGLEAFF. The chain recombines TRBV5-1 with TRBJ1-1; no clear D. The CDR3 length is 11 residues. Per the germline V gene, CDR1 is SGHRS and CDR2 is YFSETQ. Trimming took 5 bases from V and 7 from J, leaving 9 bases between them. The whole variable domain, filled in from reference TRBV5-1 and TRBJ1-1, reads KAGVTQTPRYLIKTRGQQVTLSCSPISGHRSVSWYQQTPGQGLQFLFEYFSETQRNKGNFPGRFSGRQFSNSRSEMNVSTLELGDSALYLCASSDGLEAFFGQGTRLTVV.

This clonotype was observed a few times. V and J are TRBV25-1 and TRBJ1-4; D is possibly TRBD1 (5 bases). Trimming removed 7 bases from V and 8 bases from J, with 14 bases in between. CDR3 size: 13 residues. The germline CDR1 and CDR2 sequences are MGHDK and SYGVNS. CDR3 bases: TGTGCCAGCACCGAAGCAGGGTTAGAAAAACTGTTTTTT. As protein: CASTEAGLEKLFF. Together with reference TRBV25-1 and TRBJ1-4, the CDR3 gives the full variable domain: EADIYQTPRYLVIGTGKKITLECSQTMGHDKMYWYQQDPGMELHLIHYSYGVNSTEKGDLSSESTVSRIRTEHFPLTLESARPSHTSQYLCASTEAGLEKLFFGSGTQLSVL.

The sample holds one count of this clonotype. This chain links TRBV5-1 with TRBJ1-3; 9 positions match TRBD1. Trimming cost V 0 bases and J 4 bases; bases outside gene matches: 5. The CDR3 has 16 amino acids. From germline, CDR1 is SGHRS and CDR2 YFSETQ. The CDR3 reads CASSLDGQGSGNTIYF. The CDR3 DNA follows: TGCGCCAGCAGCTTGGATGGACAGGGGTCAGGAAACACCATATATTTT.

This clonotype was detected many times. CDR3 DNA: TGTGCCACCCAGGGGCGCCCACTCTCCTACAATGAGCAGTTCTTC. Translation gives CATQGRPLSYNEQFF. The V call is TRBV24-1, the J call TRBJ2-1; D may be TRBD1 (6 bases). Trimming shortened V by 9 bases and J by 0 bases, and 14 bases separated the two germline ends. This CDR3 is built from 15 residues. CDR1 and CDR2 from the germline V gene are KGHDR and SFDVKD.

This clonotype appeared many times. This chain uses TRBV6-5 with TRBJ2-2, with D uncertain. The ends were cut back, 0 bases at V and 0 bases at J, with 11 bases in the middle. The CDR3 consists of 17 residues. CDR1 is MNHEY, CDR2 SVGAGI, per germline. CDR3 region: CASSYSNRVPNTGELFF. The DNA of the CDR3 is TGTGCCAGCAGTTACTCGAATCGTGTGCCGAACACCGGGGAGCTGTTTTTT.

This chain links TRBV27 with TRBJ2-2; TRBD2 matches 10 bases. There are 14 residues in the CDR3. J gave up 8 bases and V 2 bases, and 2 bases lay outside the gene matches. The germline V gene encodes CDR1 MNHEY and CDR2 SMNVEV (reference sequence). CDR3 nucleotide sequence: TGTGCCAGCAGTTTACTAGCGGGAGCTGGGGAGCTGTTTTTT. The encoded protein is CASSLLAGAGELFF.

This clonotype has just a few counts. This sequence joins TRBV28 and TRBJ1-2; D is unclear. Trimming pared 8 bases from V and 4 bases from J, leaving 11 bases between. Per germline, CDR1 MDHEN and CDR2 SYDVKM. The CDR3 spans 12 residues. DNA of the CDR3: TGTGCCAGCGGCCTCGGAGTCTATGGCTACACCTTC. It yields the protein CASGLGVYGYTF.

CDR3 in DNA: TGTGCCAGCTCACAACTAAAAAAGACCCAGTACTTC. Protein sequence: CASSQLKKTQYF. V and J are TRBV18 and TRBJ2-5; D remains ambiguous. Germline assignment: CDR1 KGHSH and CDR2 LQKENI. The CDR3 is 12 residues long. Trimming pared 4 bases from V and 6 bases from J, leaving 9 bases between.

In this sample, this clonotype turned up many times. The CDR3 DNA reads as TGTGCCAGCAGCAGCCGGGACATCCGTTATGAGCAGTTCTTC. It is translated as CASSSRDIRYEQFF. The rearrangement joins TRBV2 to TRBJ2-1; the D gene is possibly TRBD1 (6 bases). Germline CDR1 is SNHLY and CDR2 is FYNNEI. The length of the CDR3 is 14 residues. V lost 6 bases to trimming and J lost 8 bases, with 17 bases between them.

The table lists this clonotype with a few counts. This chain links TRBV6-5 with TRBJ1-2; no firm D call. The germline gives CDR1 MNHEY, CDR2 SVGAGI. Trimming took off 5 bases at V and 6 bases at J, with 13 bases between the two ends. The CDR3 length is 13 residues. The CDR3 here is CASSHHRRHGYTF. The CDR3 DNA reads TGTGCCAGCAGTCACCACCGGAGGCATGGCTACACCTTC.

This clonotype was picked up many times. J is TRBJ2-1 and V is TRBV20-1; TRBD1 agrees at 10 bases. V dropped 1 base and J dropped 4; count of bases not matched to a gene: 7. The CDR3 consists of 16 residues. From germline, CDR1 is DFQATT and CDR2 SNEGSKA (reference sequence). In nucleotides, the CDR3 is TGCAGTGCTAGAGGCCTCGACAGGGGGCCATACAATGAGCAGTTCTTC. Amino acids: CSARGLDRGPYNEQFF.

This clonotype was seen repeatedly, ten times or more. V and J are TRBV6-2 or TRBV6-3 and TRBJ2-7, with D unresolved. From germline, CDR1 is MNHEY and CDR2 SVGEGT. The V end lost 6 bases, the J end lost 2 bases, and 8 bases lay between the germline ends. This CDR3 region has 12 residues. The CDR3 loop is CASRGMAYEQYF. In DNA form, the CDR3 reads TGTGCCAGCAGGGGTATGGCCTACGAGCAGTACTTC.

This clonotype was observed at least ten times. V is TRBV11-2 and J is TRBJ2-5; D is uncertain. The ends were cut back, 2 bases at V and 4 bases at J, with 11 bases in the middle. The length of the CDR3 is 14 residues. Germline V lookup: CDR1 SGHAT, CDR2 FQNNGV. The CDR3 loop reads CASSLYSPPETQYF. The CDR3 DNA reads as TGTGCCAGCAGCTTATACTCTCCCCCAGAGACCCAGTACTTC.

This clonotype was seen a few times. The V gene is TRBV6-2 or TRBV6-3, the J gene TRBJ2-1; 8 bases are shared with TRBD2. The CDR3 is made up of 13 amino acids. Trimming cost V 6 bases and J 8 bases; bases outside gene matches: 6. Germline CDR1 and CDR2: MNHEY and SVGEGT. The CDR3 spells CASRTSGSHEQFF. The DNA for the CDR3 is TGTGCCAGCAGGACAAGCGGGAGCCATGAGCAGTTCTTC.

The J gene is TRBJ1-1, the V gene TRBV7-4; D call uncertain. Between the trimmed V and J ends, which lost 5 bases and 11 bases, there was a span of 15 bases. Germline CDR1 and CDR2: SGHVT and SQSDAQ. The CDR3 totals 12 residues. The CDR3 loop reads CASSPGLMGAFF. CDR3 coding DNA: TGTGCCAGCAGCCCTGGACTTATGGGGGCTTTCTTT. Together with reference TRBV7-4 and TRBJ1-1, the CDR3 gives the full variable domain: GAGVSQSPRYKVAKRGRDVALRCDSISGHVTLYWYRQTLGQGSEVLTYSQSDAQRDKSGRPSGRFSAERPERSVSTLKIQRTEQGDSAVYLCASSPGLMGAFFGQGTRLTVV.

The CDR3 loop is CASSPDRFNSGNTIYF. CDR3 sequence (DNA): TGTGCCAGCAGCCCGGACAGGTTCAACTCTGGAAACACCATATATTTT. The chain has TRBV11-2 and TRBJ1-3; 7 bases align to TRBD1. Germline-derived CDR1 and CDR2 are SGHAT and FQNNGV. V trimming: 5 bases; J trimming: 0 bases; junction bases outside the gene matches: 7. The length of the CDR3 is 16 residues.

In this sample, this clonotype turned up many times. This chain links TRBV20-1 with TRBJ2-1; D is uncertain. The CDR3 length is 13 residues. CDR1 and CDR2 from the germline V gene are DFQATT and SNEGSKA (reference sequence). Deletions cut 8 bases from V and 0 bases from J, with 11 bases between. The CDR3 DNA reads as TGCAGTCCCCAGACGAACTCCTACAATGAGCAGTTCTTC. Protein sequence: CSPQTNSYNEQFF.

The rearrangement uses TRBV30 and TRBJ2-7, with 9 bases that match TRBD1. This CDR3 has 18 residues. The germline CDR1 and CDR2 sequences are GTSNPN and SVGIG (reference sequence). V gave up 0 bases and J gave up 2 bases; unmatched junction bases: 14. CDR3 loop: CAWSVKLLVGTGTYEQYF. The CDR3 bases are TGTGCCTGGAGTGTAAAACTCTTGGTGGGGACAGGGACCTACGAGCAGTACTTC.